These T cell receptor beta chains were read from a single sample in a study of cytotoxic CD8 clonotypes in ibrutinib-treated CLL. Generated by immunoSEQ multiplex PCR, the TCRdb table keeps only in-frame clones and is missing some. The sample has 20,000 to 30,000 clones; approximately 71% are singletons. Here the sequenced sample was PBMCs, taken after 12 months of ibrutinib treatment. The receptors were gathered from a human donor with chronic lymphocytic leukemia. Both conserved end residues are part of each CDR3. A D gene is named only where the DNA matches it firmly. Expanded clones are given a class, and other clones once, few, many or no size at all.

v_gene,abundance,d_gene,j_gene,CDR3nt,CDR3aa
TRBV27,NA,TRBD2,TRBJ2-2,TGTGCCCCCAAGCTAGCGGTCACCGGGGAGCTGTTTTTT,CAPKLAVTGELFF
TRBV7-9,NA,TRBD1,TRBJ1-5,TGTGCCAGCAGCGCCGGGACAGGGAGCAATAGCAATCAGCCCCAGCATTTT,CASSAGTGSNSNQPQHF
TRBV21-1,NA,NA,TRBJ1-1,TGTGCCAGCAGCGCCGACAGGGGTAGCCTCAACACTGAAGCTTTCTTT,CASSADRGSLNTEAFF
TRBV11-3,NA,NA,TRBJ2-7,TGTGCCAGCAGCTTAGGGGGGACAATCTACGAGCAGTACTTC,CASSLGGTIYEQYF
TRBV6-5,NA,NA,TRBJ2-2,TGTGCCAGCAGTTACTCGAGCACCGGGGAGCTGTTTTTT,CASSYSSTGELFF
TRBV4-3,few,NA,TRBJ2-3,TGCGCCAGCAGCCAAGAATGGACTTACGGCACAGATACGCAGTATTTT,CASSQEWTYGTDTQYF
TRBV9,few,TRBD1,TRBJ2-7,TGTGCCAGCAGCGTAGGGCCAGGGGGCGATTACGAGCAGTACTTC,CASSVGPGGDYEQYF
TRBV9,NA,NA,TRBJ1-5,TGTGCCAGCAGCGCCGGGGGTACAATGGCCCAGCCCCAGCATTTT,CASSAGGTMAQPQHF
TRBV10-1,NA,NA,TRBJ2-1,TGCGCCAGCAGTGATATGGGTAACAGTTTTTACAATGAGCAGTTCTTC,CASSDMGNSFYNEQFF
TRBV21-1,NA,NA,TRBJ2-7,TGTGCCAGCAGCCACCGGGAGGAACTAACCTCCTACGAGCAGTACTTC,CASSHREELTSYEQYF
TRBV4-2,few,NA,TRBJ1-2,TGTGCCAGCAGCCCGTACGGGGGGGGCTACACCTTC,CASSPYGGGYTF
TRBV5-1,NA,NA,TRBJ1-1,TGCGCCAGCAGCTCCCGGACGAGAAGCACTGAAGCTTTCTTT,CASSSRTRSTEAFF
TRBV7-3,few,NA,TRBJ2-1,TGTGCCAGCAGCATCACCCGGACTGGGTGGCAGTTCTTC,CASSITRTGWQFF
TRBV6-1,NA,NA,TRBJ1-1,TGTGCCAGCAGTGAATCCGTGGGATTGAACACTGAAGCTTTCTTT,CASSESVGLNTEAFF
TRBV12-5,NA,NA,TRBJ1-2,TGTGCTAGTGGTTTGGCACCCCGTGGGTCGGCGGGATATGGCTACACCTTC,CASGLAPRGSAGYGYTF
TRBV6-1,NA,TRBD1,TRBJ2-7,TGTGCCAGCAGTGACCCCGGGACAGGGGGATTCTACGAGCAGTACTTC,CASSDPGTGGFYEQYF
TRBV5-1,NA,NA,TRBJ1-1,TGCGCCAGCAGCTTGATAGTTGGGGGGAACACTGAAGCTTTCTTT,CASSLIVGGNTEAFF
TRBV19,NA,NA,TRBJ1-6,TGTGCCAGTACCGACCCGAGGGAGCGGGGTACCTATAATTCACCCCTCCACTTT,CASTDPRERGTYNSPLHF
TRBV9,NA,NA,TRBJ2-5,TGTGCCAGCAGTGACGTCTCCGGGCCTCAAGAGACCCAGTACTTC,CASSDVSGPQETQYF
TRBV7-2,NA,TRBD1,TRBJ1-1,TGTGCCAGCAGCTTAGAGGACAGGGTGCCTGAAGCTTTCTTT,CASSLEDRVPEAFF
TRBV7-3,NA,NA,TRBJ2-5,TGTGCCAGCAGCTACCCTAGGGGCAGGGAGACCCAGTACTTC,CASSYPRGRETQYF
TRBV6-5,NA,NA,TRBJ2-7,TGTGCCAGCAGGAAGTGGACTATCTCCTACGAGCAGTACTTC,CASRKWTISYEQYF
TRBV5-1,NA,TRBD1,TRBJ2-7,TGCGCCAGCAGCTTCGGGACAGGGTATGAGCAGTACTTC,CASSFGTGYEQYF
TRBV6-4,NA,NA,TRBJ2-7,TGTGCCAGCAGTGACGGAACCTACGAGCAGTACTTC,CASSDGTYEQYF
TRBV7-9,NA,NA,TRBJ2-1,TGTGCCAGCAGCCGATGGAGGGGGGGCCTTGAGCAGTTCTTC,CASSRWRGGLEQFF